This is a list of T cell receptor beta chains from one sample in a study of blood T cell repertoires in COVID-19. Generated by immunoSEQ multiplex PCR, the TCRdb table keeps only in-frame clones and is missing some. The table records some 150,000 clones, roughly nine tenths of them present only once. Sequencing input: peripheral blood. The origin of the receptors is a woman aged 55-69 years with active or convalescent COVID-19. CDR3s include the opening cysteine and the closing phenylalanine or tryptophan. Fields, in order: J gene, V gene, D gene, clone size, CDR3 protein, CDR3 DNA. D genes are given only for firm matches. Size values are once, few and many counts, or a class for expanded clones, and some rows have none.

j_call: TRBJ1-2; v_call: TRBV4-3; d_call: TRBD1; clone_size: .; cdr3_aa: CASSHSMDRGFYGYTF; cdr3_nt: TGCGCCAGCAGCCATTCAATGGACAGGGGGTTTTATGGCTACACCTTC
j_call: TRBJ2-1; v_call: TRBV11-2; d_call: .; clone_size: .; cdr3_aa: CASTLGAGRSYNEQFF; cdr3_nt: TGTGCCAGCACTTTAGGGGCGGGACGCTCCTACAATGAGCAGTTCTTC
j_call: TRBJ1-2; v_call: TRBV19; d_call: TRBD1; clone_size: once; cdr3_aa: CASSIAGTGTNYGYTF; cdr3_nt: TGTGCCAGTAGTATAGCCGGGACAGGCACAAACTATGGCTACACCTTC
j_call: TRBJ2-5; v_call: TRBV9; d_call: .; clone_size: .; cdr3_aa: CASSSVAGPGETQYF; cdr3_nt: TGTGCCAGCAGCTCTGTGGCAGGGCCGGGAGAGACCCAGTACTTC
j_call: TRBJ2-7; v_call: TRBV7-9; d_call: .; clone_size: .; cdr3_aa: CASSSRGEQYF; cdr3_nt: TGTGCCAGCAGCTCCAGGGGCGAGCAGTACTTC
j_call: TRBJ2-1; v_call: TRBV7-2; d_call: TRBD1; clone_size: .; cdr3_aa: CASSSPDRGLEQFF; cdr3_nt: TGTGCCAGCAGCTCCCCGGACAGGGGGCTTGAGCAGTTCTTC
j_call: TRBJ2-7; v_call: TRBV6-5; d_call: .; clone_size: .; cdr3_aa: CASRTATGTYEQYF; cdr3_nt: TGTGCCAGCAGAACTGCGACAGGGACTTACGAGCAGTACTTC
j_call: TRBJ1-1; v_call: TRBV9; d_call: TRBD1; clone_size: .; cdr3_aa: CASSAGQMNTEAFF; cdr3_nt: TGTGCCAGCAGCGCGGGACAGATGAACACTGAAGCTTTCTTT
j_call: TRBJ2-1; v_call: TRBV13; d_call: .; clone_size: once; cdr3_aa: CASSLFGRGPSSYNEQFF; cdr3_nt: TGTGCCAGCAGCTTATTTGGCAGGGGCCCTAGCTCCTACAATGAGCAGTTCTTC
j_call: TRBJ1-4; v_call: TRBV10-3; d_call: TRBD1; clone_size: once; cdr3_aa: CAISELTGGLEKLFF; cdr3_nt: TGTGCCATCAGTGAGTTGACAGGGGGGCTGGAAAAACTGTTTTTT
j_call: TRBJ1-1; v_call: TRBV7-9; d_call: .; clone_size: .; cdr3_aa: CASSSLREYTEAFF; cdr3_nt: TGTGCCAGCAGCTCGCTTCGGGAGTACACTGAAGCTTTCTTT
j_call: TRBJ2-4; v_call: TRBV2; d_call: .; clone_size: .; cdr3_aa: CASSGGGLAKNIQYF; cdr3_nt: TGTGCCAGCAGTGGCGGCGGGCTAGCCAAAAACATTCAGTACTTC
j_call: TRBJ2-1; v_call: TRBV12-3/TRBV12-4; d_call: .; clone_size: .; cdr3_aa: CASSFIPYNEQFF; cdr3_nt: TGTGCCAGCAGTTTCATTCCCTACAATGAGCAGTTCTTC
j_call: TRBJ2-4; v_call: TRBV6-2/TRBV6-3; d_call: .; clone_size: .; cdr3_aa: CASSTPNRGAGNIQYF; cdr3_nt: TGTGCCAGCAGTACTCCCAACCGGGGCGCGGGGAACATTCAGTACTTC
j_call: TRBJ2-5; v_call: TRBV5-1; d_call: TRBD2; clone_size: .; cdr3_aa: CASSLDTSGGTQYF; cdr3_nt: TGCGCCAGCAGCTTGGACACTTCGGGGGGGACCCAGTACTTC